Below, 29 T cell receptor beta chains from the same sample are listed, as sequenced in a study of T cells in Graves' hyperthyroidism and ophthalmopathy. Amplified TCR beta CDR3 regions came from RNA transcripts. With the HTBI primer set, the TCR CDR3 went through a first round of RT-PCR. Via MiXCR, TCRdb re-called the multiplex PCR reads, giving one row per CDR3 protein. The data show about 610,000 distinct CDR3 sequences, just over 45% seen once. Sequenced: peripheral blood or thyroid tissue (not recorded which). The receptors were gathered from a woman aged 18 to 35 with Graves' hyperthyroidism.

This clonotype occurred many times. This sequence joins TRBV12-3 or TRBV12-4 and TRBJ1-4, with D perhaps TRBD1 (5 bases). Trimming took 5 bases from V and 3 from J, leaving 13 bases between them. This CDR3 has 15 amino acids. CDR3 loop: CASSPLEGPNEKLFF. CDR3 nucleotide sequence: TGTGCCAGCAGTCCCCTGGAGGGACCTAATGAAAAACTGTTTTTT.

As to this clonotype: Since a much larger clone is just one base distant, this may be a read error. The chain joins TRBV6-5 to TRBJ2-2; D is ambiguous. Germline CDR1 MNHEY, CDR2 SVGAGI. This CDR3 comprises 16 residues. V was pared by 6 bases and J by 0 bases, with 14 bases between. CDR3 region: CASRKGPNANTGELFF. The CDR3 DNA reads TGTGCCAGCAGGAAGGGTCCCAACGCGAACACCGGGGAGCTGTTTTTT.

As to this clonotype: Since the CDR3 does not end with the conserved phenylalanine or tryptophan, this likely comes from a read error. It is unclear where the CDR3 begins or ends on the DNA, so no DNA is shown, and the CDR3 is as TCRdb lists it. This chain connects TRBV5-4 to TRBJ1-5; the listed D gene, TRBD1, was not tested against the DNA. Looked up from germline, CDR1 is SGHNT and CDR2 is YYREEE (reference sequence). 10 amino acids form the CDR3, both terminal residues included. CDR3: CASSSGTQGS.

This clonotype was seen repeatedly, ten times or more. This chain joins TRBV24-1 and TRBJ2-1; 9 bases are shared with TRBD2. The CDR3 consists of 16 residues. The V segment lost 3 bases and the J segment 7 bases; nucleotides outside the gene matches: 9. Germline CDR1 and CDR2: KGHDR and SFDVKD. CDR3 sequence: CATSDELAGTGNEQFF. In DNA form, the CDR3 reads TGTGCCACCAGTGATGAGCTAGCGGGAACGGGTAATGAGCAGTTCTTC.

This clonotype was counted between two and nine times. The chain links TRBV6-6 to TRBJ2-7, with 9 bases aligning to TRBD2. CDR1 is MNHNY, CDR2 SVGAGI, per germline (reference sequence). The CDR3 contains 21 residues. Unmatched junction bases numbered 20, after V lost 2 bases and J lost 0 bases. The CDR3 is CASSYLAPGLASPKNSYEQYF. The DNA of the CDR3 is TGTGCCAGCAGTTACCTCGCTCCCGGACTAGCGAGTCCGAAAAACTCCTACGAGCAGTACTTC.

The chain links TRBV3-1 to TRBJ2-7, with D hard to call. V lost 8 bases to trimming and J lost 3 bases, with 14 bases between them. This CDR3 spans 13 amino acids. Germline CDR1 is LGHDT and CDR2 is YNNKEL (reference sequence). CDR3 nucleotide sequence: TGTGCCAGCGGAGTGAGGTCGAGCTACGAGCAGTACTTC. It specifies CASGVRSSYEQYF.

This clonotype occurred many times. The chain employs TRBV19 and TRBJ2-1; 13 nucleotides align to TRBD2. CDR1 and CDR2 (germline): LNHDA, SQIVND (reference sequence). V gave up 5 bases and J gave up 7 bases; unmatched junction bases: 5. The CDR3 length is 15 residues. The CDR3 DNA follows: TGTGCCAGTAGTTTACCGGGACTAGCGGGGAATGAGCAGTTCTTC. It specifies CASSLPGLAGNEQFF.

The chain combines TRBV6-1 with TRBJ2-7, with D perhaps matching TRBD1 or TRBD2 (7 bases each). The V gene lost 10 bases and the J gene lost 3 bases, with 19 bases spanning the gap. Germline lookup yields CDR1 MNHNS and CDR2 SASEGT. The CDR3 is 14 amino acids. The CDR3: CAISPSGDSYEQYF. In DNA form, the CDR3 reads TGTGCCATCAGCCCCAGCGGGGACAGCTACGAGCAGTACTTC.

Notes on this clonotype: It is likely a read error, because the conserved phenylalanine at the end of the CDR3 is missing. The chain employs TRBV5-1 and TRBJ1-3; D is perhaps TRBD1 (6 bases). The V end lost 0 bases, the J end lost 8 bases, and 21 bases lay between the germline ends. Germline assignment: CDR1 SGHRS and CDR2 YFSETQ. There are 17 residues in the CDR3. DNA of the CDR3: TGCGCCAGCAGCTTGGAGGCAGGGGCGACCTATGGCTACACCATATATCTT. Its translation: CASSLEAGATYGYTIYL.

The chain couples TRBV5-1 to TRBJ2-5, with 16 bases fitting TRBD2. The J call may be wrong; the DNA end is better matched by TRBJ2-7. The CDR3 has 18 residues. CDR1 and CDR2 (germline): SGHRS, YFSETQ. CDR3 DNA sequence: TGCGCCAGCAGCAGGAAGGGACTAGCGGGAGGGCCGGGTTACGAGCAGTACTTC. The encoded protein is CASSRKGLAGGPGYEQYF.

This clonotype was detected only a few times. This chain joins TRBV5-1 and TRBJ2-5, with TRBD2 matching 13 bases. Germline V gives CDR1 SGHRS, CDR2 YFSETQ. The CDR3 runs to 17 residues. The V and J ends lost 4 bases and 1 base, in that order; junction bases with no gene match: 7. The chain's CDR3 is CASSAELAGGPQETQYF. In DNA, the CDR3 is TGCGCCAGCAGCGCCGAACTAGCGGGAGGGCCCCAAGAGACCCAGTACTTC.

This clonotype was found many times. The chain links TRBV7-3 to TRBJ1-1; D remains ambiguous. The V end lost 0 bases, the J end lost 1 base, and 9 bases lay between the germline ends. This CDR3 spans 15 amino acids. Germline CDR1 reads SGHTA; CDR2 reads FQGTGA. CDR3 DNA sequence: TGTGCCAGCAGCTTAACGGCGGATAGGAACACTGAAGCTTTCTTT. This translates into CASSLTADRNTEAFF.

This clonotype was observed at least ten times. Here the CDR3 reads CSASPQGASLSNQPQHF. The CDR3 DNA follows: TGCAGTGCTAGCCCACAGGGGGCAAGCTTAAGCAATCAGCCCCAGCATTTT. The V and J genes are TRBV20-1 and TRBJ1-5, with TRBD1 matching over 9 bases. Trimming cost V 3 bases and J 1 base; bases outside gene matches: 10. Germline V gives CDR1 DFQATT, CDR2 SNEGSKA (reference sequence). The CDR3 loop spans 17 amino acids.

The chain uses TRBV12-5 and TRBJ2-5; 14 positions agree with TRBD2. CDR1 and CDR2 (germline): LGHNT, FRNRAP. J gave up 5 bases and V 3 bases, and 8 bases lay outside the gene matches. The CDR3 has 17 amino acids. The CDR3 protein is CASGFPGLAGVEETQYF. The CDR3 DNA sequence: TGTGCTAGTGGTTTCCCGGGACTAGCGGGAGTGGAGGAGACCCAGTACTTC.

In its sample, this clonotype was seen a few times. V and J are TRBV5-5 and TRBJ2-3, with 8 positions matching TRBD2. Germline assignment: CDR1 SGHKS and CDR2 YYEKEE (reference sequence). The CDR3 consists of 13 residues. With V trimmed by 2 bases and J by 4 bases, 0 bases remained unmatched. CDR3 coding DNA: TGTGCCAGCAGCTTACTAGCGGCAGATACGCAGTATTTT. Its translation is CASSLLAADTQYF.

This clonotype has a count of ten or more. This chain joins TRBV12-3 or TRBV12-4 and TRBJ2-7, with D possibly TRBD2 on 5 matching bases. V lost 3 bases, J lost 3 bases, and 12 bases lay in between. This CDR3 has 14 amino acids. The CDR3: CASSLMSRVYEQYF. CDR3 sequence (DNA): TGTGCCAGCAGTTTGATGTCGCGGGTCTACGAGCAGTACTTC.

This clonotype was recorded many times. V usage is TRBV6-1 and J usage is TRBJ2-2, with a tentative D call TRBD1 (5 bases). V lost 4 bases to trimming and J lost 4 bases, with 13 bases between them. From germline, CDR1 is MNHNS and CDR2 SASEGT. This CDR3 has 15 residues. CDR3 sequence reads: CASSVGGASTGELFF. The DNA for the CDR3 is TGTGCCAGCAGTGTAGGTGGGGCCAGCACCGGGGAGCTGTTTTTT.

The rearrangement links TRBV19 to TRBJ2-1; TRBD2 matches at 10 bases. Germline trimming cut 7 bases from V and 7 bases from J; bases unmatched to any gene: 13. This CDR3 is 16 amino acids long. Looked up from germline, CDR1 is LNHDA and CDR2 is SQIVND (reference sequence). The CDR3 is CASNRGSGRASNEQFF. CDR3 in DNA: TGTGCCAGTAACCGGGGAAGCGGGAGGGCCTCGAATGAGCAGTTCTTC.

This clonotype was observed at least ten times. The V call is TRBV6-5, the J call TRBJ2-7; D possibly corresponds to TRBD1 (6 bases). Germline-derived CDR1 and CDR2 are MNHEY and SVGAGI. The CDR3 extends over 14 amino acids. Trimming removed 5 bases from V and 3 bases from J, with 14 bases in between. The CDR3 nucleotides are TGTGCCAGCAGTCGCACAGGGTCACGCTACGAGCAGTACTTC. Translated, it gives CASSRTGSRYEQYF.

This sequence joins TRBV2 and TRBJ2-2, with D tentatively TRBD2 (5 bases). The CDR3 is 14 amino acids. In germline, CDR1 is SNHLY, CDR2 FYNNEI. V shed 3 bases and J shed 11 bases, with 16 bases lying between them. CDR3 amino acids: CASSEWTSNNELFF. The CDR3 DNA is TGTGCCAGCAGTGAGTGGACTTCCAACAATGAGCTGTTTTTT.

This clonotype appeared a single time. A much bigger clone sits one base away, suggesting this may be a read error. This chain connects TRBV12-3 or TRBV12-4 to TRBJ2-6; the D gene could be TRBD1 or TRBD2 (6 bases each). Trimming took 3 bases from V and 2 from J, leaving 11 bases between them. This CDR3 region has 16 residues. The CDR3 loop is CASSFRGPTGANVLTF. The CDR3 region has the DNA TGTGCCAGCAGTTTCCGGGGGCCAACTGGGGCCAACGTCCTGACTTTC.

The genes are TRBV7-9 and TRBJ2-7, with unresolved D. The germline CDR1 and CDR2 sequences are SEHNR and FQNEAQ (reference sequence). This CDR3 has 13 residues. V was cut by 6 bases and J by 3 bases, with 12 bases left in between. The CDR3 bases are TGTGCCAGCAGTCCGGGCTGGGACTACGAGCAGTACTTC. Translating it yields CASSPGWDYEQYF. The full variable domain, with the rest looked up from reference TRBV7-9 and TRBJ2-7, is DTGVSQNPRHKITKRGQNVTFRCDPISEHNRLYWYRQTLGQGPEFLTYFQNEAQLEKSRLLSDRFSAERPKGSFSTLEIQRTEQGDSAMYLCASSPGWDYEQYFGPGTRLTVT.

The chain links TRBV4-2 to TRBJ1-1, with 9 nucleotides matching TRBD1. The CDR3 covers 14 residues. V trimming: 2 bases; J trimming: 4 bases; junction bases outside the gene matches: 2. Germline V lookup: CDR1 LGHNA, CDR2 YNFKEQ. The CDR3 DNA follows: TGTGCCAGCAGCCAACCGACAGGGGGCACTGAAGCTTTCTTT. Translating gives CASSQPTGGTEAFF.

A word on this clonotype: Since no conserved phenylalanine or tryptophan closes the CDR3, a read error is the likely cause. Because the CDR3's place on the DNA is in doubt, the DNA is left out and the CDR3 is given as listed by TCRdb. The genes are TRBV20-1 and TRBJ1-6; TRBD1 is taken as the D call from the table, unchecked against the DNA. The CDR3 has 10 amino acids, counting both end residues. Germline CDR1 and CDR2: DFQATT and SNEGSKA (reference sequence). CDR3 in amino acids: CSASEGALHY.

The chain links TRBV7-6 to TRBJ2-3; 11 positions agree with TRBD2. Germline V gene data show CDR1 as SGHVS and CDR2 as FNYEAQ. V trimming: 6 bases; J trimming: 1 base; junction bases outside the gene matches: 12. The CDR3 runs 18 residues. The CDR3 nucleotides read TGTGCCAGCAGTCCAGCATGGCTAGCGGGAGGAGGCACAGATACGCAGTATTTT. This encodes CASSPAWLAGGGTDTQYF.

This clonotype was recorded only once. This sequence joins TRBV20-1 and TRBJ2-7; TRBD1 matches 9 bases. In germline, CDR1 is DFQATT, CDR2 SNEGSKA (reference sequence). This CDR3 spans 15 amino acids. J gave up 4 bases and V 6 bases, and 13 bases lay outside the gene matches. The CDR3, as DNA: TGCAGTGCATCATTGAGGACAGGGGATTGGTACGAGCAGTACTTC. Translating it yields CSASLRTGDWYEQYF.

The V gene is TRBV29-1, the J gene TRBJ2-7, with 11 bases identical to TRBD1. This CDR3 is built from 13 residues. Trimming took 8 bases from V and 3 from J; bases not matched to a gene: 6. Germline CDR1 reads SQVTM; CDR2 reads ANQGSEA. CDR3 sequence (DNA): TGCAGCTTGGGGACAGGGGGTCTCTACGAGCAGTACTTC. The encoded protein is CSLGTGGLYEQYF.

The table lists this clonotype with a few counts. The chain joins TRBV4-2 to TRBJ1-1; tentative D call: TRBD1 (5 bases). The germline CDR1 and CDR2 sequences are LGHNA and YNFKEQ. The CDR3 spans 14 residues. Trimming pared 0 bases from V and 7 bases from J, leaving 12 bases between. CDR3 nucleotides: TGTGCCAGCAGCCAAGAATCAGGGAGTGGTGAAGCTTTCTTT. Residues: CASSQESGSGEAFF.

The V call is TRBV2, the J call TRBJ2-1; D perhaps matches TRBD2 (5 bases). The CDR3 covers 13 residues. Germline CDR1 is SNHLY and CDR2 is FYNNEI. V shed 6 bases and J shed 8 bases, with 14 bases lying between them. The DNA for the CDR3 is TGTGCCAGCAGGTCCAGCGGAGTCCATGAGCAGTTCTTC. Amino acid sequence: CASRSSGVHEQFF.